This TCR beta chain was sequenced in a study of T-cell memory formation after mild COVID-19. Study details: TCR clustering was largely donor specific. Study-level points and caveats: Nothing showed for sure that second-wave clones peaking on day 37 were SARS-CoV-2 specific. A balance of CD4 and CD8 characterized clones contracting day 15 to 85, whereas later expanders leaned CD4+. Pre-infection memory showed some responding clones, and this suggested that cross-reactive memory joined.

This clonotype came up many times. Its antigen is unidentified. The V and J ends lost 2 bases and 4 bases, in that order; junction bases with no gene match: 6. Germline V gene lookup returns CDR1 SGHRS and CDR2 YFSETQ. This CDR3 has 16 residues. TCRdb passed the 5' RACE reads through MiXCR, listing each CDR3 protein once. The sample lists around 190,000 distinct CDR3 sequences, approximately 18% occurring once. The sequence derives from a man between 18 and 35 years old who had mild COVID-19 (a few samples of this study predate the infection). Cell type and time point are not known. The specimen sequenced was PBMCs or a T cell subset sorted from them (not recorded which). The rearrangement joins TRBV5-1 to TRBJ2-1; TRBD2 aligns across 10 bases. CDR3 protein: CASSFTSGAPYNEQFF. CDR3 bases: TGCGCCAGCAGCTTTACTAGCGGGGCCCCTTACAATGAGCAGTTCTTC.